This entry describes one TCR beta chain. No antigen is known for it. Base qualities are not at hand, and no much larger clone is one base apart. The data derive from a study of PD-1 blockade in classical Hodgkin lymphoma (dated by TCRdb to the early 2020s). For the wider study: The study used CyTOF and TCR beta sequencing to define a peripheral blood immune signature of response to PD-1 blockade in classical Hodgkin lymphoma. What the authors observed across the whole study: Baseline TCR diversity was reported to be lower in newly diagnosed patients than in healthy donors and to be lower still in relapsed/refractory patients. The study covered only a single clinical trial cohort, and the causes of the repertoire differences, possibly disease activity or prior therapy, were still not defined.

The time point tag for this specimen amounts to: newly diagnosed, previously untreated cHL patient sample. As a comparison group for the relapsed/refractory trial patients, PBMCs were sequenced from patients with newly diagnosed, previously untreated classical Hodgkin lymphoma. Peripheral blood was collected in 8 mL Vacutainer Cell Preparation Tubes, from which PBMCs were isolated by centrifugation and then cryopreserved. Genomic DNA was isolated using the Qiagen DNeasy kit from unsorted PBMCs as well as from negatively selected CD4+ and CD8+ fractions. Amplification of TCR beta CDR3 regions was done by immunoSEQ multiplex PCR with primers that anneal to V and J segments. A synthetic immune receptor repertoire was used to minimize amplification bias, and any residual bias was removed computationally once sequencing was done. Regarding the original processing steps: Repertoire diversity was quantified as the Shannon entropy index using custom Python scripts. Unsorted, CD4+ and CD8+ repertoires were examined separately, except in combined analyses, for which CD4+ and CD8+ sequences were merged in silico. TCRdb obtained this table from immuneACCESS and retained in-frame rearrangements with V and J assigned. These tables miss some clones; where compared with another copy, unresolved V genes account for less than half of the shortfall, and the remainder is unexplained. That table is the source of V, J and clone size, and D and trimming were worked out from the DNA. In all, the sample holds approximately 31,000 clones, and roughly 94% of those were seen once. The ten largest account for around 2% of the sample.

The CDR3 goes from the cysteine to the phenylalanine over 15 residues. Here the CDR3 DNA is all that survives: 45 bases in frame from base 1. The junction shows trimming of 5 bases on V and 8 bases on J, and the gene matches do not reach 9 bases of it. The germline V gene (reference sequence) yields MNHNY for CDR1 and SVGAGI for CDR2. The sequence joins TRBV6-6 to TRBJ1-4; 9 middle bases align to TRBD1. This clonotype was sampled from a human donor with classical Hodgkin lymphoma. The specimen sequenced was peripheral blood mononuclear cells (PBMCs). The nucleotides read TGTGCCAGCAGTCAACCGGGACAGGGAGGGGAAAAACTGTTTTTT. This sequence encodes CASSQPGQGGEKLFF.